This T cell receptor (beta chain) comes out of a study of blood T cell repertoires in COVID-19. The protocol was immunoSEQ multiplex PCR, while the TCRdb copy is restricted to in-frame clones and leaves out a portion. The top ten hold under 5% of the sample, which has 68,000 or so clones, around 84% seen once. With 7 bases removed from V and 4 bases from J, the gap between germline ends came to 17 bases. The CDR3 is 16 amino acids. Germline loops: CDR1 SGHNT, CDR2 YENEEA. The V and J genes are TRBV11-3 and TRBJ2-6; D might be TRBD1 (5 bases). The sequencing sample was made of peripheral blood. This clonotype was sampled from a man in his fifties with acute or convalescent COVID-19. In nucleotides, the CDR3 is TGTGCCAGCACCCTAGATGGGGCATTCGGGGCCAACGTCCTGACTTTC. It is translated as CASTLDGAFGANVLTF.